Here is one T cell receptor (beta chain) with its context. What it recognizes is unknown. The sample originates from a study of cytomegalovirus exposure and HLA in healthy donors. Study-wide points: Confirmation in vitro established that three CMV-associated chains were specific for CMV antigens. Later analysis identified a missense DCLRE1C variant that was linked to TCR beta V- and J-gene trimming. Cytomegalovirus association was listed for approximately 160 TCR beta chains.

Primers: 60 Vbeta forward and 13 Jbeta reverse. Using immunoSEQ multiplex PCR, the repertoire was profiled, and TCRdb retains in-frame clones only, with some absent. The table has over 150,000 clones, approximately 81% seen once. This receptor was obtained from a male donor in good health and CMV-seronegative. What was sequenced was PBMCs.

The CDR3 nucleotides read TGTGCCACCAGCAGAGAGGGGGGCTCTGGGGCCAACGTCCTGACTTTC. The encoded protein is CATSREGGSGANVLTF. This chain links TRBV15 with TRBJ2-6, with a tentative D call TRBD2 (6 bases). The V end was cut by 0 bases, the J end by 0 bases, with 6 bases between. CDR3 size: 16 residues. The germline CDR1 and CDR2 sequences are LNHNV and YYDKDF (reference sequence).